This entry lists 3 T cell receptor beta chains sequenced from one sample in a study of shared clonotypes between healthy human individuals. Sequencing used immunoSEQ multiplex PCR; TCRdb keeps in-frame clones, though not all of them. This repertoire shows tens of thousands of clones, 50% to 70% found once; its top ten account for over 50%. Sequencing was performed on memory CD8+ T cells sorted from blood. As for subset: CD45RO+ cells pooled with CCR7-negative TemRA cells. The receptor source for this set is a man aged 30 to 39 in good health.

The chain uses TRBV5-6 and TRBJ2-1; tentatively, D is TRBD1 (6 bases). This CDR3 spans 17 amino acids. The germline CDR1 and CDR2 sequences are SGHDT and YYEEEE. The V and J ends lost 3 bases and 6 bases respectively, with 22 bases between them. The CDR3 DNA reads TGTGCCAGCAGCTCGATGGGCAACAGGGAGTCAGGCAATGAGCAGTTCTTC. Protein sequence: CASSSMGNRESGNEQFF.

The rearrangement uses TRBV5-6 and TRBJ2-2; D unresolved. V was cut by 2 bases and J by 3 bases, with 5 bases left in between. The CDR3 has 13 residues. Germline V gene data show CDR1 as SGHDT and CDR2 as YYEEEE. CDR3 residues: CASSFTDTGELFF. The DNA for the CDR3 is TGTGCCAGCAGCTTTACCGACACCGGGGAGCTGTTTTTT.

The chain carries TRBV7-9 and TRBJ2-7; unclear D gene. The CDR3 is 15 amino acids. Trimming left V 2 bases short and J 1 base short, with 12 bases between. CDR1 and CDR2 from the germline V gene are SEHNR and FQNEAQ (reference sequence). CDR3 residues: CASSLSAAPSYEQYF. CDR3 DNA: TGTGCCAGCAGCTTATCGGCAGCGCCTTCCTACGAGCAGTACTTC.